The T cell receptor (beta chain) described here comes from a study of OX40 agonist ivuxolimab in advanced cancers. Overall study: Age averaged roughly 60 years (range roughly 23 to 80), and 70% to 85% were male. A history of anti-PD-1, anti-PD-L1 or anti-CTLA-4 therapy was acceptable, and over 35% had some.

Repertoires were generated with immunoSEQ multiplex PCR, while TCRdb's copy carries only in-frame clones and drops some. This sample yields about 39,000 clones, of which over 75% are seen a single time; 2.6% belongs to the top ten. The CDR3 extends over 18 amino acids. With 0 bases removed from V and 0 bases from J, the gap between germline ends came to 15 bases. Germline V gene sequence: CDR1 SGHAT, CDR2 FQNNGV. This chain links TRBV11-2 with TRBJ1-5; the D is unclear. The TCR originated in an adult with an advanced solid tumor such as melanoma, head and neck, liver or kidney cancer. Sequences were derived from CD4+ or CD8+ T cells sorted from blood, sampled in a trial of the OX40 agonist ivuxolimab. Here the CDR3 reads CASSLDGESSLSNQPQHF. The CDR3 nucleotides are TGTGCCAGCAGCTTAGATGGAGAATCCAGCCTTAGCAATCAGCCCCAGCATTTT.